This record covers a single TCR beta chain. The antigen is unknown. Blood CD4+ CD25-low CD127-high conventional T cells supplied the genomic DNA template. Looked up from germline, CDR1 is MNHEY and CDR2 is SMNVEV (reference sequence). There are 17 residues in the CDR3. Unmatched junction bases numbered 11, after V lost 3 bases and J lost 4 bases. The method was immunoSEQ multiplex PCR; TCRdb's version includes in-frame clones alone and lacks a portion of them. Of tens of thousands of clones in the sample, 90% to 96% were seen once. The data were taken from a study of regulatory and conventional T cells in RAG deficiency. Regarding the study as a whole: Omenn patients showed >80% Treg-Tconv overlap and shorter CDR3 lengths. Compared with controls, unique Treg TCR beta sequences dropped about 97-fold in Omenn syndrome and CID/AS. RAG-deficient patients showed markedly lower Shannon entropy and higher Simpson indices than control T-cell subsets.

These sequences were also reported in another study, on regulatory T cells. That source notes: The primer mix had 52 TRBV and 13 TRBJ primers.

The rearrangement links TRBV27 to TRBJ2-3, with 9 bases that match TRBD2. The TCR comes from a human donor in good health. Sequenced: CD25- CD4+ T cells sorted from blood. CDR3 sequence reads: CASSFRPSGILADTQYF. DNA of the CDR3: TGTGCCAGCAGTTTCCGACCTAGCGGGATCTTGGCAGATACGCAGTATTTT.